The 7 T cell receptor beta chains below were found in one sample sequenced in a study of blood T cell repertoires in COVID-19. Produced via immunoSEQ multiplex PCR; TCRdb's table is partial and in-frame only. Of about 200,000 clones listed, about 80% are singletons. Sequencing used PBMCs or T cells enriched from blood (not recorded which). The receptors originated from a middle-aged man who had recovered from COVID-19.

The rearrangement joins TRBV24-1 to TRBJ2-3, with a tentative D call TRBD1 (6 bases). Between the trimmed V and J ends, which lost 11 bases and 3 bases, there was a span of 14 bases. The germline gives CDR1 KGHDR, CDR2 SFDVKD. CDR3 length: 13 amino acids. The CDR3 nucleotides read TGTGCCAGCCCAGGGGTTAGAACAGATACGCAGTATTTT. Translated: CASPGVRTDTQYF.

The chain has TRBV6-2 or TRBV6-3 and TRBJ2-1; 11 bases map to TRBD2. The ends lost 4 bases at V and 9 bases at J; junction bases unmatched: 11. The CDR3 is 16 residues long. CDR1 MNHEY and CDR2 SVGEGT come from the germline V gene. The CDR3 region has the DNA TGTGCCAGCAGTTCTCCACTAGCGGGGGAATGGGGTGAGCAGTTCTTC. It codes for CASSSPLAGEWGEQFF.

The chain links TRBV5-1 to TRBJ1-4; TRBD1 aligns across 11 bases. The germline V gene has CDR1 SGHRS and CDR2 YFSETQ. V trimming: 5 bases; J trimming: 8 bases; junction bases outside the gene matches: 11. CDR3 length: 16 residues. CDR3 in amino acids: CASRRTGGAVGEKLFF. CDR3 DNA sequence: TGCGCCAGCAGGCGGACAGGGGGCGCGGTTGGGGAAAAACTGTTTTTT.

The chain employs TRBV5-1 and TRBJ2-2; the match to TRBD1 covers 9 bases. In germline, CDR1 is SGHRS, CDR2 YFSETQ. V trimming: 4 bases; J trimming: 8 bases; junction bases outside the gene matches: 6. The CDR3 has 14 residues. The CDR3 sequence is CASSRDREAGELFF. The CDR3 coding sequence is TGCGCCAGCAGCCGGGACAGGGAGGCAGGGGAGCTGTTTTTT.

This rearrangement joins TRBV6-5 to TRBJ1-1, with 8 bases matching TRBD1. Trimming took 2 bases from V and 0 from J; bases not matched to a gene: 5. The CDR3 has 16 amino acids. CDR1 is MNHEY and CDR2 is SVGAGI in the germline V gene. CDR3 sequence: CASSYGQGFMNTEAFF. In DNA form, the CDR3 reads TGTGCCAGCAGTTACGGACAGGGTTTCATGAACACTGAAGCTTTCTTT.

This chain links TRBV7-3 with TRBJ1-1; TRBD1 matches 8 bases. Germline values: CDR1 SGHTA, CDR2 FQGTGA. The V gene end was trimmed by 8 bases and the J gene end by 3 bases; junction bases not matched to a gene: 5. The CDR3 is 13 amino acids. The CDR3, as DNA: TGTGCCAGCCGACAGGGGCGGGACACTGAAGCTTTCTTT. Amino acids: CASRQGRDTEAFF.

The chain uses TRBV25-1 and TRBJ1-4; D gene unclear. The CDR3 is 15 residues long. V lost 8 bases and J 0 bases, leaving 13 bases between the germline ends. Germline CDR1 is MGHDK and CDR2 is SYGVNS. CDR3 bases: TGTGCCAGCCAAGGACTGCCAGCAACTAATGAAAAACTGTTTTTT. Translating it yields CASQGLPATNEKLFF.